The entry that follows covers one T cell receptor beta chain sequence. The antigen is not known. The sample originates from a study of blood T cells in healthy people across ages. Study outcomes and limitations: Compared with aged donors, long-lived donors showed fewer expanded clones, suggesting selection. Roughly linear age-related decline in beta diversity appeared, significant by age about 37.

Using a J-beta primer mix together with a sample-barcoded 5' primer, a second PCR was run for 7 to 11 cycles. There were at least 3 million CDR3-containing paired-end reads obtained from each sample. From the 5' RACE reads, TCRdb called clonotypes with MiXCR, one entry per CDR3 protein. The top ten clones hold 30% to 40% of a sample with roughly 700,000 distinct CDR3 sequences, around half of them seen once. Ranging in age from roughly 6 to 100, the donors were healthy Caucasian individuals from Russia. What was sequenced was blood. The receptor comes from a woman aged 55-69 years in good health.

For the CDR3, the DNA is TGTGCCAGCAGCCCAATAACTAGCGGGAGAGGGGAGACCCAGTACTTC. This gives the protein CASSPITSGRGETQYF. J is TRBJ2-5 and V is TRBV3-1; 11 nucleotides agree with TRBD2. The CDR3 is 16 residues long. The V gene's germline CDR1 is LGHDT and CDR2 YNNKEL (reference sequence). With V trimmed by 4 bases and J by 5 bases, 9 bases remained unmatched.